This note documents a single T cell receptor (beta chain) sequence. In the original workflow: From reference gene primer amplification, estimates of nucleated cell counts were derived. Assay used: immunoSEQ multiplex PCR; TCRdb lists only in-frame clones, some missing. The DNA gave D and trimming, while V, J and clone size come from that table. The sample lists 95,000 to 150,000 clones, 82% occurring once. This sample is drawn from a study of blood T cell repertoires in COVID-19. Overall study: Specimens from acute and convalescent COVID-19 originated in the United States, Italy and Spain. Nucleic acid was either cDNA or gDNA, and it came from T cells, B-cell-depleted T cells, or PBMCs.

V lost 2 bases to trimming and J lost 9 bases, with 11 bases between them. The CDR3 is 14 amino acids. Per the germline V gene, CDR1 is MRHNA and CDR2 is SNTAGT. The clonotype comes from a woman in her 70s with acute or convalescent COVID-19. The sample taken for sequencing was peripheral blood. V gene TRBV6-4 combines with J gene TRBJ1-6, with D perhaps matching TRBD1 (6 bases). CDR3 protein: CASSDGQLGSPLHF. As DNA, the CDR3 is TGTGCCAGCAGTGACGGACAGCTTGGTTCACCCCTCCACTTT.